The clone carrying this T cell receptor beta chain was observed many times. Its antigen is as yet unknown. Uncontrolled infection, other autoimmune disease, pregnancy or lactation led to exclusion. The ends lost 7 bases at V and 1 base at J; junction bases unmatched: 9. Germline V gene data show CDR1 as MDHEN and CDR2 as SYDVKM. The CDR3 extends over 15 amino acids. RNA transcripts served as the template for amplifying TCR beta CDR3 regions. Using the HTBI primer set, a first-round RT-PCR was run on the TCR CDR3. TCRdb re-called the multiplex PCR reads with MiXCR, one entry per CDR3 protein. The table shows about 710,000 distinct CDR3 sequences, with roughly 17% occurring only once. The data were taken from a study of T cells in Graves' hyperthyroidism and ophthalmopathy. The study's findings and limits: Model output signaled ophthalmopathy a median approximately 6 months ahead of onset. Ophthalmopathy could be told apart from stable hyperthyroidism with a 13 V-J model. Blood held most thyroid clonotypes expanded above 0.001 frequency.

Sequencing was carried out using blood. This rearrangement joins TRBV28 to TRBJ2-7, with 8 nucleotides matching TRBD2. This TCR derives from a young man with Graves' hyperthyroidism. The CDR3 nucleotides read TGTGCCAGCAATGTCGGGGGGGCCCCTTCCTACGAGCAGTACTTC. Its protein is CASNVGGAPSYEQYF.